This TCR beta chain was recorded in a study of blood T cells in healthy people across ages. The study's findings and limits: Changes seen in expanded clonotypes were possibly confounded by donor CMV status left unknown.

Approximately 10 milliliters was the volume of peripheral blood drawn from each donor. CDR3 length equals 17 residues. Per the germline V gene, CDR1 is KGHDR and CDR2 is SFDVKD. Trimming removed 3 bases at V and 0 bases at J, with 15 bases between. In regard to this clonotype: Its specificity is unknown.

Using a J-beta primer mix together with a sample-barcoded 5' primer, a second PCR was run for roughly 7 to 11 cycles. Tagging of each cDNA molecule was performed by a template-switch adaptor with 12 random nucleotides. Via MiXCR, TCRdb re-called the 5' RACE reads, giving one row per CDR3 protein. This sample yields hundreds of thousands of distinct CDR3 sequences, of which roughly 50% are seen a single time; approximately 24% belongs to the top ten. The receptor's source is a man aged 40-50 years in good health. The specimen was blood. The rearrangement uses TRBV24-1 and TRBJ2-3, with a possible D match to TRBD2 (6 bases). CDR3 nucleotide sequence: TGTGCCACCAGTGATGACACGGGACTCACGAGCACAGATACGCAGTATTTT. This sequence encodes CATSDDTGLTSTDTQYF.